Below, 28 T cell receptor beta chains from the same sample are listed, as sequenced in a study of T cell changes during pregnancy in multiple sclerosis. TCRdb keeps only in-frame clones here, not all; method: immunoSEQ multiplex PCR. Here the sample spans 30,000 to 45,000 clones, about 92% being singletons. Sequencing was performed on CD4+ T cells from peripheral blood mononuclear cells, taken in the first trimester of pregnancy. Receptors originate from a female donor with multiple sclerosis, enrolled in a pregnancy study.

This rearrangement joins TRBV28 to TRBJ1-2; a weak D match, TRBD1 (6 bases). The V end was cut by 10 bases, the J end by 2 bases, with 17 bases between. Germline V gene data show CDR1 as MDHEN and CDR2 as SYDVKM. CDR3 length equals 14 residues. The CDR3 loop reads CATLRRGGNYGYTF. The CDR3 DNA reads TGTGCCACCCTCCGAAGGGGGGGAAACTATGGCTACACCTTC.

The V call is TRBV19, the J call TRBJ1-2; TRBD1 is a possible D gene (6 bases). Looked up from germline, CDR1 is LNHDA and CDR2 is SQIVND (reference sequence). Trimming removed 7 bases at V and 4 bases at J, with 19 bases between. The CDR3 runs to 15 residues. The CDR3 is CASTPSQGPAYGYTF. The CDR3, as DNA: TGTGCCAGTACTCCGTCACAGGGTCCTGCCTATGGCTACACCTTC.

The genes are TRBV29-1 and TRBJ2-6; 8 nucleotides line up with TRBD1. The germline V gene has CDR1 SQVTM and CDR2 ANQGSEA. V lost 6 bases to trimming and J lost 4 bases; unmatched junction nucleotides: 5. The CDR3 has 14 amino acids. CDR3: CSVGDRPGANVLTF. The CDR3 DNA is TGCAGCGTCGGGGACAGGCCAGGGGCCAACGTCCTGACTTTC.

This chain links TRBV10-3 with TRBJ2-3; TRBD2 agrees at 7 bases. The V segment lost 10 bases and the J segment 2 bases; nucleotides outside the gene matches: 6. The CDR3 covers 13 residues. Germline V gene sequence: CDR1 ENHRY, CDR2 SYGVKD. The chain's CDR3 is CATRDYITDTQYF. The CDR3 DNA follows: TGTGCCACTCGGGACTATATCACAGATACGCAGTATTTT.

V usage is TRBV28 and J usage is TRBJ2-5; D might be TRBD1 (6 bases). The CDR3 is made up of 15 amino acids. The V gene's germline CDR1 is MDHEN and CDR2 SYDVKM. Trimming cost V 6 bases and J 5 bases, with 19 bases left between them. CDR3 amino acids: CASSRPQGNGETQYF. The CDR3 DNA reads as TGTGCCAGCAGCCGACCACAGGGTAACGGGGAGACCCAGTACTTC. The full variable domain, with the rest looked up from reference TRBV28 and TRBJ2-5, is DVKVTQSSRYLVKRTGEKVFLECVQDMDHENMFWYRQDPGLGLRLIYFSYDVKMKEKGDIPEGYSVSREKKERFSLILESASTNQTSMYLCASSRPQGNGETQYFGPGTRLLVL.

This chain joins TRBV11-2 and TRBJ2-1; perhaps TRBD2 as D (6 bases). This CDR3 region has 16 residues. Germline-derived CDR1 and CDR2 are SGHAT and FQNNGV. V lost 3 bases, J lost 6 bases, and 18 bases lay in between. The CDR3 is CASSFGSSIVANEQFF. The DNA for the CDR3 is TGTGCCAGCAGCTTCGGGAGTTCTATTGTGGCCAATGAGCAGTTCTTC.

The V call is TRBV2, the J call TRBJ2-3, with D perhaps TRBD2 (6 bases). This CDR3 is built from 13 residues. Trimming removed 6 bases at V and 4 bases at J, with 11 bases between. Per the germline V gene, CDR1 is SNHLY and CDR2 is FYNNEI. This chain's CDR3 is CASREAGPDTQYF. CDR3 DNA sequence: TGTGCCAGCAGAGAGGCGGGGCCAGATACGCAGTATTTT.

The chain is built from TRBV11-2 and TRBJ2-7, with D tentatively TRBD2 (6 bases). The CDR3 is 15 amino acids. Germline V gene sequence: CDR1 SGHAT, CDR2 FQNNGV. Trimming took off 5 bases at V and 2 bases at J, with 16 bases between the two ends. The CDR3 region has the DNA TGTGCCAGCAGCCTCCGGGAGTGGATGACCTACGAGCAGTACTTC. Translation gives CASSLREWMTYEQYF.

The chain links TRBV25-1 to TRBJ1-6; 8 positions match TRBD1. V shed 7 bases and J 2 bases; nucleotides not matched to a gene: 7. Germline values: CDR1 MGHDK, CDR2 SYGVNS. The CDR3 spans 16 residues. CDR3 region: CASTTAGGPYNSPLHF. CDR3 nucleotides: TGTGCCAGCACTACGGCAGGGGGCCCCTATAATTCACCCCTCCACTTT.

This chain links TRBV6-5 with TRBJ2-7; tentative D call: TRBD2 (5 bases). Between the trimmed V and J ends, which lost 0 bases and 3 bases, there was a span of 15 bases. This CDR3 spans 16 amino acids. From germline, CDR1 is MNHEY and CDR2 SVGAGI. In DNA form, the CDR3 reads TGTGCCAGCAGTTACTCGGGCCGGGGAAGGGACTACGAGCAGTACTTC. Its translation: CASSYSGRGRDYEQYF.

The count of this clone is one. The chain has TRBV7-6 and TRBJ2-2; 8 bases agree with TRBD1. CDR1 SGHVS and CDR2 FNYEAQ come from the germline V gene. This CDR3 is 14 amino acids long. V was pared by 1 base and J by 5 bases, with 0 bases of the junction left unmatched. CDR3 residues: CASSLGQGTGELFF. For the CDR3, the DNA is TGTGCCAGCAGCTTAGGACAGGGGACCGGGGAGCTGTTTTTT. Variable domain in full (rest from reference TRBV7-6 and TRBJ2-2): GAGVSQSPRYKVTKRGQDVALRCDPISGHVSLYWYRQALGQGPEFLTYFNYEAQQDKSGLPNDRFSAERPEGSISTLTIQRTEQRDSAMYRCASSLGQGTGELFFGEGSRLTVL.

The V gene is TRBV28, the J gene TRBJ1-5; D is uncertain. Trimming cost V 3 bases and J 0 bases, with 9 bases left between them. The CDR3 loop spans 15 amino acids. Germline CDR1 MDHEN, CDR2 SYDVKM. CDR3 sequence reads: CASSFLQNSNQPQHF. The CDR3 DNA is TGTGCCAGCAGTTTTTTACAGAATAGCAATCAGCCCCAGCATTTT.

The chain uses TRBV25-1 and TRBJ2-2, with D possibly TRBD1 on 6 matching bases. V lost 4 bases and J lost 5, with 14 bases in between. This CDR3 has 15 amino acids. Germline CDR1 and CDR2: MGHDK and SYGVNS. The CDR3 DNA is TGTGCCAGCAGTGTACAGGGTAAAGGGACCGGGGAGCTGTTTTTT. As protein: CASSVQGKGTGELFF.

The chain carries TRBV18 and TRBJ2-7; 7 bases are shared with TRBD2. The V gene's germline CDR1 is KGHSH and CDR2 LQKENI. This CDR3 spans 12 amino acids. The V and J ends lost 6 bases and 4 bases, in that order; junction bases with no gene match: 3. The CDR3 sequence is CASSPGGYEQYF. The CDR3 nucleotides read TGTGCCAGCTCCCCGGGGGGTTACGAGCAGTACTTC.

The V and J genes are TRBV7-2 and TRBJ2-1; 7 bases map to TRBD1. The V gene's germline CDR1 is SGHTA and CDR2 FQGNSA. V gave up 1 base and J gave up 8 bases; unmatched junction bases: 8. This CDR3 has 15 residues. The CDR3 coding sequence is TGTGCCAGCAGCTTAGTGCCAGGGGGTAGGGATGAGCAGTTCTTC. It codes for CASSLVPGGRDEQFF.

This chain connects TRBV27 to TRBJ2-5; 11 bases match TRBD1. The CDR3 consists of 14 residues. V shed 6 bases, J shed 5 bases, and the junction held 5 bases outside the gene matches. Germline CDR1 MNHEY, CDR2 SMNVEV (reference sequence). CDR3 in DNA: TGTGCCAGCAGCCTCGGGACAGGGGGGGAGACCCAGTACTTC. Translation: CASSLGTGGETQYF.

The chain has TRBV9 and TRBJ2-2; the D gene is possibly TRBD1 (6 bases). V was clipped by 2 bases and J by 4 bases, with 9 bases between them. The CDR3 is 14 amino acids. Looked up from germline, CDR1 is SGDLS and CDR2 is YYNGEE. CDR3 residues: CASSVGHVTGELFF. Written as DNA, the CDR3 is TGTGCCAGCAGCGTGGGACACGTCACCGGGGAGCTGTTTTTT.

This clone has a single count. The rearrangement links TRBV7-3 to TRBJ2-3, with TRBD2 matching over 10 bases. V gave up 2 bases and J gave up 6 bases; unmatched junction bases: 5. Germline-derived CDR1 and CDR2 are SGHTA and FQGTGA. This CDR3 has 15 residues. CDR3 amino acids: CASSLGLAEGDTQYF. CDR3 bases: TGTGCCAGCAGCTTAGGACTAGCGGAGGGGGATACGCAGTATTTT.

The chain couples TRBV7-3 to TRBJ1-2, with 8 bases fitting TRBD1. V lost 5 bases, J lost 0 bases, and 8 bases stayed unmatched. Germline CDR1 SGHTA, CDR2 FQGTGA. The CDR3 contains 16 residues. CDR3 protein: CASSPAGQGANYGYTF. As DNA, the CDR3 is TGTGCCAGCAGCCCTGCAGGACAGGGAGCTAACTATGGCTACACCTTC.

This sequence joins TRBV10-3 and TRBJ2-5; possibly TRBD2 for D (6 bases). V lost 0 bases and J 5 bases, leaving 13 bases between the germline ends. This CDR3 has 15 amino acids. The germline V gene encodes CDR1 ENHRY and CDR2 SYGVKD. CDR3 region: CAISESGGFGETQYF. The CDR3 DNA reads TGTGCCATCAGTGAGTCTGGGGGGTTCGGGGAGACCCAGTACTTC.

The chain carries TRBV10-3 and TRBJ1-1; D is perhaps TRBD1 (5 bases). This CDR3 contains 11 residues. V gave up 8 bases and J gave up 6 bases, with 10 bases separating them. The germline V gene has CDR1 ENHRY and CDR2 SYGVKD. In DNA form, the CDR3 reads TGTGCCATCGGTCGGGACTCTGAAGCTTTCTTT. This encodes CAIGRDSEAFF.

This chain connects TRBV18 to TRBJ2-7; no definite D call. Germline V gene data show CDR1 as KGHSH and CDR2 as LQKENI. V was trimmed by 6 bases and J by 0 bases, leaving 9 bases between them. This CDR3 contains 13 residues. CDR3 sequence reads: CASSPGSSYEQYF. The CDR3 bases are TGTGCCAGCTCCCCGGGTAGCTCCTACGAGCAGTACTTC.

The chain has TRBV7-2 and TRBJ2-3; 13 bases agree with TRBD2. The CDR3 has 17 amino acids. Germline loops: CDR1 SGHTA, CDR2 FQGNSA. Trimming took 0 bases from V and 5 from J; bases not matched to a gene: 5. This chain's CDR3 is CASSLATSGGWVDTQYF. In nucleotides, the CDR3 is TGTGCCAGCAGCTTAGCGACTAGCGGGGGGTGGGTAGATACGCAGTATTTT.

The rearrangement uses TRBV6-5 and TRBJ1-4; no reliable D call. The CDR3 runs 14 residues. Trimming pared 8 bases from V and 7 bases from J, leaving 17 bases between. Germline V gene data show CDR1 as MNHEY and CDR2 as SVGAGI. The CDR3 is CASRSPGLGEKLFF. In DNA form, the CDR3 reads TGTGCCAGCCGAAGTCCCGGGTTGGGTGAAAAACTGTTTTTT.

The chain uses TRBV5-1 and TRBJ2-2; maybe TRBD1 (6 bases). This CDR3 region has 15 residues. Germline V gene lookup returns CDR1 SGHRS and CDR2 YFSETQ. V lost 5 bases, J lost 6 bases, and 17 bases lay in between. CDR3 sequence: CASSLPGAVAGELFF. CDR3 DNA: TGCGCCAGCAGTCTCCCAGGGGCGGTGGCCGGGGAGCTGTTTTTT.

The genes are TRBV5-4 and TRBJ2-1; D perhaps matches TRBD2 (6 bases). CDR3 size: 15 residues. Germline V gives CDR1 SGHNT, CDR2 YYREEE (reference sequence). Between the trimmed V and J ends, which lost 1 base and 4 bases, there was a span of 12 bases. CDR3 bases: TGTGCCAGCAGCTTGAGGCTAGCGTCTTACAATGAGCAGTTCTTC. Amino acid sequence: CASSLRLASYNEQFF.

V gene TRBV6-1 combines with J gene TRBJ2-1; 7 positions agree with TRBD1. Germline V lookup: CDR1 MNHNS, CDR2 SASEGT. V gave up 6 bases and J gave up 6 bases; unmatched junction bases: 2. The CDR3 has 12 amino acids. This CDR3 reads CASRRQGNEQFF. CDR3 nucleotide sequence: TGTGCCAGCAGAAGACAGGGCAATGAGCAGTTCTTC.

The chain has TRBV15 and TRBJ1-1; 7 positions agree with TRBD1. Trimming cost V 5 bases and J 1 base; bases outside gene matches: 7. Germline values: CDR1 LNHNV, CDR2 YYDKDF (reference sequence). This CDR3 region has 15 residues. DNA of the CDR3: TGTGCCACCAGCCCCCGGGACAGCCCGAACACTGAAGCTTTCTTT. Encoded protein: CATSPRDSPNTEAFF.